The 18 T cell receptor beta chains below all came from one sample that was sequenced in a study of cytomegalovirus exposure and HLA in healthy donors. Primers for the PCR totalled 60 Vbeta and 13 Jbeta. Method: immunoSEQ multiplex PCR; TCRdb's copy keeps in-frame clones and lacks some. Counted here are roughly 150,000 clones, around three quarters occurring once; the ten biggest clones make up roughly 2%. Sequencing was done on a sample of PBMCs. The origin of the receptors is a middle-aged man in good health and CMV-seropositive.

This chain joins TRBV6-4 and TRBJ2-2, with D possibly being TRBD2 (6 bases). The V end lost 6 bases, the J end lost 1 base, and 6 bases lay between the germline ends. CDR3 length equals 13 residues. Germline V gives CDR1 MRHNA, CDR2 SNTAGT. The chain's CDR3 is CASSGGNTGELFF. In DNA, the CDR3 is TGTGCCAGCAGCGGGGGGAACACCGGGGAGCTGTTTTTT.

The chain couples TRBV4-3 to TRBJ2-7; a possible D gene is TRBD2 (5 bases). This CDR3 is built from 18 residues. Trimming cost V 0 bases and J 5 bases, with 23 bases left between them. Germline V gene lookup returns CDR1 LGHNA and CDR2 YSLEER. The CDR3 spells CASSQDLFGELDYHEQYF. As DNA, the CDR3 is TGCGCCAGCAGCCAAGATCTGTTCGGGGAACTAGATTACCACGAGCAGTACTTC.

This chain uses TRBV7-8 with TRBJ2-5, with D perhaps TRBD2 (5 bases). V was cut by 5 bases and J by 13 bases, with 17 bases left in between. The CDR3 has 12 residues. From germline, CDR1 is SGHVS and CDR2 FQNEAQ. The CDR3: CASSPAAGRAYF. CDR3 nucleotides: TGTGCCAGCAGCCCGGCGGCCGGGCGGGCGTACTTC. Complete variable domain (other parts from reference TRBV7-8 and TRBJ2-5): GAGVSQSPRYKVAKRGQDVALRCDPISGHVSLFWYQQALGQGPEFLTYFQNEAQLDKSGLPSDRFFAERPEGSVSTLKIQRTQQEDSAVYLCASSPAAGRAYFGPGTRLLVL.

The V gene is TRBV11-2, the J gene TRBJ1-3; 7 bases agree with TRBD1. CDR1 is SGHAT and CDR2 is FQNNGV in the germline V gene. Losses at the gene ends were 3 bases for V and 4 bases for J; bases not matched to a gene: 0. This CDR3 spans 13 amino acids. CDR3 nucleotides: TGTGCCAGCAGCTTGGACAGGGGAAACACCATATATTTT. Translated: CASSLDRGNTIYF. Based on the CDR3 plus reference TRBV11-2 and TRBJ1-3, the full variable domain is EAGVAQSPRYKIIEKRQSVAFWCNPISGHATLYWYQQILGQGPKLLIQFQNNGVVDDSQLPKDRFSAERLKGVDSTLKIQPAKLEDSAVYLCASSLDRGNTIYFGEGSWLTVV.

The rearrangement uses TRBV28 and TRBJ1-2; no clear D gene. Germline lookup yields CDR1 MDHEN and CDR2 SYDVKM. The CDR3 consists of 13 residues. Trimming took off 5 bases at V and 3 bases at J, with 10 bases between the two ends. The CDR3 loop is CASSVVDYYGYTF. DNA of the CDR3: TGTGCCAGCAGTGTAGTCGATTACTATGGCTACACCTTC.

V gene TRBV7-2 combines with J gene TRBJ1-6; no firm D call. The germline V gene has CDR1 SGHTA and CDR2 FQGNSA. This CDR3 is built from 15 residues. Trimming removed 0 bases at V and 7 bases at J, with 10 bases between. The CDR3 spells CASSLAPQTNSPLHF. In DNA, the CDR3 is TGTGCCAGCAGCTTAGCGCCACAAACCAATTCACCCCTCCACTTT.

V is TRBV18 and J is TRBJ1-1, with TRBD1 identical over 8 bases. The V and J ends lost 3 bases and 0 bases, in that order; junction bases with no gene match: 6. Germline V CDR1 and CDR2: KGHSH, LQKENI. The CDR3 loop spans 16 amino acids. In nucleotides, the CDR3 is TGTGCCAGCTCACCCGACAGGGGCCCCATGAACACTGAAGCTTTCTTT. As protein: CASSPDRGPMNTEAFF.

The chain carries TRBV5-4 and TRBJ2-2; TRBD2 aligns across 7 bases. Germline CDR1 SGHNT, CDR2 YYREEE (reference sequence). The CDR3 consists of 16 residues. V was pared by 4 bases and J by 0 bases, with 6 bases of the junction left unmatched. CDR3 sequence reads: CASSRAGETNTGELFF. CDR3 bases: TGTGCCAGCAGCCGGGCGGGGGAGACGAACACCGGGGAGCTGTTTTTT.

The sample holds a few counts of this clone. The V and J genes are TRBV27 and TRBJ2-7, with 8 positions matching TRBD2. V lost 6 bases to trimming and J lost 4 bases; unmatched junction nucleotides: 11. The length of the CDR3 is 15 residues. Germline assignment: CDR1 MNHEY and CDR2 SMNVEV (reference sequence). The CDR3 region has the DNA TGTGCCAGCAGCCTCGGGCGGGGGGATCAATACGAGCAGTACTTC. It specifies CASSLGRGDQYEQYF.

The chain combines TRBV5-1 with TRBJ1-1; TRBD1 agrees at 7 bases. The length of the CDR3 is 13 residues. The ends lost 7 bases at V and 11 bases at J; junction bases unmatched: 14. Looked up from germline, CDR1 is SGHRS and CDR2 is YFSETQ. CDR3 bases: TGCGCCAGCTCCCGGGACAGTCTTAGTGGGGCTTTCTTT. This gives the protein CASSRDSLSGAFF.

The chain has TRBV28 and TRBJ1-1, with TRBD1 as a possible D gene (5 bases). Germline values: CDR1 MDHEN, CDR2 SYDVKM. V was cut by 1 base and J by 10 bases, with 13 bases left in between. This CDR3 comprises 13 residues. The CDR3 here is CASSLSAGLGAFF. Here the CDR3 DNA reads TGTGCCAGCAGTTTATCGGCAGGGTTGGGAGCTTTCTTT.

This chain links TRBV5-6 with TRBJ1-1; D is unclear. This CDR3 has 17 residues. Germline CDR1 is SGHDT and CDR2 is YYEEEE. V was shortened by 0 bases and J by 1 base, with 16 bases between the two germline ends. The CDR3 is CASSLADPFTENTEAFF. CDR3 DNA sequence: TGTGCCAGCAGCTTGGCTGACCCGTTTACAGAGAACACTGAAGCTTTCTTT.

J is TRBJ2-5 and V is TRBV4-3; 9 positions match TRBD1. The DNA matches TRBJ2-7 better at its end, which makes the J call doubtful. This CDR3 spans 17 amino acids. Germline V lookup: CDR1 LGHNA, CDR2 YSLEER. DNA of the CDR3: TGCGCCAGCAGCCGAAGCACCGGGACAGGGACCCCCCACGAGCAGTACTTC. Translated: CASSRSTGTGTPHEQYF.

The CDR3 region is CASSQGLSRAYEQYF. CDR3 sequence (DNA): TGCGCCAGCAGCCAAGGACTAAGCCGGGCCTACGAGCAGTACTTC. The chain uses TRBV4-3 and TRBJ2-7; D possibly corresponds to TRBD2 (5 bases). The CDR3 spans 15 residues. V was cut by 1 base and J by 2 bases, with 12 bases left in between. CDR1 is LGHNA, CDR2 YSLEER, per germline.

The V call is TRBV29-1, the J call TRBJ2-5; 7 nucleotides match TRBD1. The CDR3 loop spans 14 amino acids. Germline CDR1 and CDR2: SQVTM and ANQGSEA. V lost 6 bases to trimming and J lost 5 bases; unmatched junction nucleotides: 12. This chain's CDR3 is CSVGPRGHEETQYF. CDR3 bases: TGCAGCGTCGGGCCGAGGGGGCACGAGGAGACCCAGTACTTC.

V and J are TRBV7-8 and TRBJ1-5; TRBD1 might be the D (6 bases). Trimming left V 6 bases short and J 4 bases short, with 7 bases between. This CDR3 spans 12 amino acids. CDR1 is SGHVS, CDR2 FQNEAQ, per germline. The CDR3 nucleotides are TGTGCCAGCAGTAGGGGGAATCAGCCCCAGCATTTT. Encoded protein: CASSRGNQPQHF.

The chain's CDR3 is CASSLAQGTGELFF. The CDR3 region has the DNA TGCGCCAGCAGCTTGGCACAGGGGACCGGGGAGCTGTTTTTT. The chain has TRBV5-1 and TRBJ2-2; TRBD1 aligns across 7 bases. CDR3 length: 14 residues. Germline V gene sequence: CDR1 SGHRS, CDR2 YFSETQ. V trimming: 0 bases; J trimming: 5 bases; junction bases outside the gene matches: 1.

The rearrangement uses TRBV15 and TRBJ1-1; perhaps TRBD1 as D (6 bases). Trimming left V 3 bases short and J 3 bases short, with 17 bases between. The CDR3 length is 16 residues. Germline assignment: CDR1 LNHNV and CDR2 YYDKDF (reference sequence). The CDR3 loop is CATSRGSQGLDTEAFF. The DNA for the CDR3 is TGTGCCACCAGCAGGGGTTCTCAGGGGTTGGACACTGAAGCTTTCTTT.